The text below deals with one TCR beta chain. The entry originates in a study of blood T cell repertoires in COVID-19. Across the study: PBMCs, B-cell-depleted T cells, or T cells provided the cDNA or gDNA that made up the material.

Using immunoSEQ multiplex PCR, the repertoire was profiled, and TCRdb retains in-frame clones only, with some absent. The sample records 100,000 to 150,000 clones, 88% being singletons. The J segment lost 0 bases and the V segment lost 1 base, leaving 8 bases of the junction unmatched. This CDR3 has 19 amino acids. Per the germline V gene, CDR1 is LGHNA and CDR2 is YNFKEQ. The clonotype originates from a man aged 45-60 years with acute or convalescent COVID-19. The V and J genes are TRBV4-2 and TRBJ2-2; 10 nucleotides match TRBD2. The sample consisted of peripheral blood. CDR3 DNA: TGTGCCAGCAGCCAAGTCCTTACTAGCGGGGCCGCGAACACCGGGGAGCTGTTTTTT. Translation: CASSQVLTSGAANTGELFF.